The TCR beta chain under discussion was sequenced for a study of cytomegalovirus exposure and HLA in healthy donors. On this clone: Its antigen is unidentified.

Germline CDR1 SGDLS, CDR2 YYNGEE. The V segment lost 0 bases and the J segment 4 bases; nucleotides outside the gene matches: 8. CDR3 length: 17 residues. General study points: A link between a missense DCLRE1C variant and TCR beta V- and J-gene trimming emerged from a later analysis. A few chains linked to CMV were shown in vitro to be specific for CMV antigens. Fewer than 20,000 TCR beta sequences were associated with HLA alleles at 0.05 false discovery rate in a later analysis. Prediction of most subjects' HLA-A and HLA-B alleles by TCR beta sequences was reportedly accurate.

60 Vbeta and 13 Jbeta primers were used in PCR. The repertoire was sequenced with immunoSEQ multiplex PCR; TCRdb's copy has only in-frame clones and lacks some. The table has fewer than 150,000 clones, around 85% seen once; the top ten hold about 7%. The receptor comes from a woman in her 30s in good health and CMV-seropositive. This chain joins TRBV9 and TRBJ2-2; 8 bases are a match to TRBD2. Material: PBMCs. In nucleotides, the CDR3 is TGTGCCAGCAGCGTAGACAGGTGGACTAGCAGCACCGGGGAGCTGTTTTTT. Amino acid sequence: CASSVDRWTSSTGELFF.